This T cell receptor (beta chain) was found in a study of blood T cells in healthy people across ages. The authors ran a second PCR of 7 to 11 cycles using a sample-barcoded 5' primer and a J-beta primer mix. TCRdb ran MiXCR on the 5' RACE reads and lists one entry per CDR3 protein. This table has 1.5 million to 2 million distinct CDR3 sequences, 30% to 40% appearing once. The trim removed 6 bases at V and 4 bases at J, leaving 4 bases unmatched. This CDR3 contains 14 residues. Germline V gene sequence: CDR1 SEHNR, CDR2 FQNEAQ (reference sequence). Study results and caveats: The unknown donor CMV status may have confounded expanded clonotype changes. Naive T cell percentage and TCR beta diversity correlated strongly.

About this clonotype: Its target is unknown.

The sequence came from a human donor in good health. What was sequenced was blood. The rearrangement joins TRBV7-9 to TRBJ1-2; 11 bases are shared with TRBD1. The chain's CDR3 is CASSIGTGGYGYTF. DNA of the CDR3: TGTGCCAGCAGTATAGGGACAGGGGGCTATGGCTACACCTTC.